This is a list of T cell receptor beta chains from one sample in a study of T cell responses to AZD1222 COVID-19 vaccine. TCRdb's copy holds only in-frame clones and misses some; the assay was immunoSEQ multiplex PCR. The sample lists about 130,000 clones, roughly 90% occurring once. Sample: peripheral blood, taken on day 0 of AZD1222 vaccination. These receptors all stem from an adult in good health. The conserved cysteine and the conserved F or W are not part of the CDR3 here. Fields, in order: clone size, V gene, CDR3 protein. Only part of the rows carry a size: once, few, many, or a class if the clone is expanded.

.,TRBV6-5,ASLGTATPYEQY
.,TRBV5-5,ASQPSGANVLT
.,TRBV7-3,ASSSAGDTQY
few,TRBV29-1,SASGQGSDTQY
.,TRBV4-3,ASSQERWANVLT
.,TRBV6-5,ASSAKDASSYEQY
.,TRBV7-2,ASSLSGGNGPQH
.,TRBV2,ASSDSGWGYT
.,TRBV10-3,AISGTGLGETQY
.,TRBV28,ASRETGEQY
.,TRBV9,ASSVGGGSNEKLF
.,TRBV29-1,TPRAGSYEQY
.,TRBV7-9,ASSGLAIETQY
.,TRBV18,ASSSDRTGNTIY
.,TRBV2,ASSDERTGAGELF
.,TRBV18,ASSPAGARGSGNTIY
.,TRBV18,ASSLNRDRAVNTEAF
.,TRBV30,AWSKGYQETQY
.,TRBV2,ASRASTGSHYGYT
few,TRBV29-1,SVEGWVTDGYT
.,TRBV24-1,ATSDLQITDTQY
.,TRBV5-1,ASSLIAVGTDTQY
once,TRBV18,ASSPIEDMNTEAF
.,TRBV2,ASSVSGQGNQPQH
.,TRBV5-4,ASSLRDYTDTQY
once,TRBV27,ASSLSRGLPGYGYT
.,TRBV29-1,SVEGDFYNEQF
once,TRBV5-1,ASSPGTEKGYT
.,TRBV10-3,AISGQEVQNTIY